These 18 T cell receptor beta chains originate from one sample sequenced in a study of Ad26.COV2.S vaccination and SARS-CoV-2 variants. Sample treatment: roughly 18 received Ad26.COV2.S at low or high dose, single or two shots; 5 received placebo; per-sample allocation not given. It was on day 63 after the first vaccine or placebo injection that samples were taken. The protocol was immunoSEQ multiplex PCR, while the TCRdb copy is restricted to in-frame clones and leaves out a portion. This sample carries about 370,000 clones, 88% of them seen once, and the ten largest clones take around 3.4%. This material consisted of peripheral blood, taken in a trial of Ad26.COV2.S vaccine versus placebo. Receptors originate from a person between 18 and 65 years old who received the Ad26.COV2.S COVID-19 vaccine or a placebo.

This chain joins TRBV3-1 (or the pseudogene TRBV3-2) and TRBJ2-5; D gene ambiguous. Looked up from germline, CDR1 is LGHDT and CDR2 is YNNKEL (reference sequence). V gave up 1 base and J gave up 5 bases, with 11 bases separating them. CDR3 length: 14 residues. The CDR3 is CASSQVPSVETQYF. CDR3 coding DNA: TGTGCCAGCAGCCAAGTCCCCAGCGTGGAGACCCAGTACTTC.

The sample holds one count of this clone. V usage is TRBV6-2 or TRBV6-3 and J usage is TRBJ2-5; a possible D gene is TRBD2 (6 bases). Trimming shortened V by 6 bases and J by 3 bases, and 11 bases separated the two germline ends. This CDR3 is built from 13 residues. CDR1 MNHEY and CDR2 SVGEGT come from the germline V gene. DNA for the CDR3: TGTGCCAGCAGCCGTAGCGGAAAAGAGACCCAGTACTTC. It encodes CASSRSGKETQYF.

This chain links TRBV29-1 with TRBJ1-2, with D unclear. The V and J ends lost 1 base and 4 bases respectively, with 10 bases between them. CDR1 is SQVTM and CDR2 is ANQGSEA in the germline V gene. This CDR3 contains 13 residues. The CDR3 sequence is CSVEVGSSYGYTF. CDR3 sequence (DNA): TGCAGCGTTGAAGTGGGGTCTAGCTATGGCTACACCTTC. The full variable domain, with the rest looked up from reference TRBV29-1 and TRBJ1-2, is SAVISQKPSRDICQRGTSLTIQCQVDSQVTMMFWYRQQPGQSLTLIATANQGSEATYESGFVIDKFPISRPNLTFSTLTVSNMSPEDSSIYLCSVEVGSSYGYTFGSGTRLTVV.

CDR3: CASSVEDSGPKETQYF. The CDR3 nucleotides are TGTGCCAGCAGCGTAGAGGATAGCGGGCCCAAAGAGACCCAGTACTTC. The chain recombines TRBV9 with TRBJ2-5; TRBD2 agrees at 7 bases. Germline CDR1 and CDR2: SGDLS and YYNGEE. This CDR3 has 16 residues. Trimming at V came to 0 bases and at J to 3 bases, leaving 8 bases not matched to a gene.

The chain carries TRBV7-9 and TRBJ2-7; TRBD1 or TRBD2 may be the D gene (5 bases each). This CDR3 contains 13 residues. Trimming stripped 4 bases from V and 2 bases from J, with 9 bases between. The germline CDR1 and CDR2 sequences are SEHNR and FQNEAQ (reference sequence). CDR3 sequence: CASSSGTTYEQYF. CDR3 nucleotide sequence: TGTGCCAGCAGCTCAGGGACCACCTACGAGCAGTACTTC.

The V gene is TRBV15, the J gene TRBJ2-7; 7 nucleotides line up with TRBD2. Germline CDR1 is LNHNV and CDR2 is YYDKDF (reference sequence). The CDR3 is 13 amino acids. With 6 bases clipped from V and 0 bases from J, the junction kept 2 bases outside the gene matches. The CDR3 DNA follows: TGTGCCACCAGAGGCGGGGGCTCCTACGAGCAGTACTTC. Translated: CATRGGGSYEQYF.

A single count supports this clone. This chain connects TRBV7-9 to TRBJ1-1; D is undetermined. The ends were cut back, 1 base at V and 1 base at J, with 7 bases in the middle. CDR3 length equals 14 residues. Germline CDR1 reads SEHNR; CDR2 reads FQNEAQ (reference sequence). The CDR3 spells CASSLEQSNTEAFF. The CDR3 DNA reads TGTGCCAGCAGCTTAGAACAGTCGAACACTGAAGCTTTCTTT. The full variable domain, its missing parts supplied by reference TRBV7-9 and TRBJ1-1, is DTGVSQNPRHKITKRGQNVTFRCDPISEHNRLYWYRQTLGQGPEFLTYFQNEAQLEKSRLLSDRFSAERPKGSFSTLEIQRTEQGDSAMYLCASSLEQSNTEAFFGQGTRLTVV.

This chain uses TRBV11-3 with TRBJ2-2, with D hard to call. V lost 0 bases and J 5 bases, leaving 4 bases between the germline ends. The CDR3 runs to 13 residues. CDR1 is SGHNT and CDR2 is YENEEA in the germline V gene. CDR3 sequence: CASSLEGTGELFF. CDR3 sequence (DNA): TGTGCCAGCAGCTTAGAAGGAACCGGGGAGCTGTTTTTT. Full variable domain (missing parts from reference TRBV11-3 and TRBJ2-2): EAGVVQSPRYKIIEKKQPVAFWCNPISGHNTLYWYLQNLGQGPELLIRYENEEAVDDSQLPKDRFSAERLKGVDSTLKIQPAELGDSAVYLCASSLEGTGELFFGEGSRLTVL.

The rearrangement joins TRBV4-3 to TRBJ1-1; no clear D gene. This CDR3 spans 14 amino acids. V lost 0 bases and J lost 1, with 6 bases in between. Per the germline V gene, CDR1 is LGHNA and CDR2 is YSLEER. The CDR3 spells CASSQESSNTEAFF. CDR3 DNA sequence: TGCGCCAGCAGCCAAGAATCATCGAACACTGAAGCTTTCTTT.

This chain connects TRBV19 to TRBJ1-1; 9 bases fit TRBD1. V lost 4 bases to trimming and J lost 1 base; unmatched junction nucleotides: 4. The CDR3 has 15 residues. The germline CDR1 and CDR2 sequences are LNHDA and SQIVND (reference sequence). DNA of the CDR3: TGTGCCAGTAGTAGGCTGGGACAGGGGAACACTGAAGCTTTCTTT. Translation gives CASSRLGQGNTEAFF.

The chain couples TRBV18 to TRBJ1-3; D is ambiguous. The germline gives CDR1 KGHSH, CDR2 LQKENI. This CDR3 comprises 14 residues. With 6 bases removed from V and 0 bases from J, the gap between germline ends came to 9 bases. The DNA of the CDR3 is TGTGCCAGCTCCGACACCAACTCTGGAAACACCATATATTTT. Translation gives CASSDTNSGNTIYF.

The chain is built from TRBV6-6 and TRBJ1-3; D is unresolved. V was trimmed by 3 bases and J by 0 bases, leaving 12 bases between them. The germline V gene encodes CDR1 MNHNY and CDR2 SVGAGI (reference sequence). This CDR3 is 16 amino acids long. CDR3 coding DNA: TGTGCCAGCAGTTATCTACGGGCCCACTCTGGAAACACCATATATTTT. Translated, it gives CASSYLRAHSGNTIYF.

The J gene is TRBJ1-1, the V gene TRBV4-1, with D possibly being TRBD1 (6 bases). Deletions cut 2 bases from V and 7 bases from J, with 14 bases between. Germline CDR1 is MGHRA and CDR2 is YSYEKL. The CDR3 runs to 14 residues. The CDR3 here is CASSQSKGEYEAFF. CDR3 in DNA: TGCGCCAGCAGCCAATCTAAGGGGGAGTATGAAGCTTTCTTT.

The genes are TRBV6-5 and TRBJ2-5; tentatively, D is TRBD1 (7 bases). CDR1 is MNHEY, CDR2 SVGAGI, per germline. The CDR3 runs to 13 residues. V gave up 8 bases and J gave up 4 bases, with 14 bases separating them. The CDR3 bases are TGTGCCAGCCGGGACTCAGGGGGAGAGACCCAGTACTTC. Translation: CASRDSGGETQYF.

The rearrangement links TRBV4-1 to TRBJ2-7; TRBD1 or TRBD2 may be the D gene (5 bases each). The length of the CDR3 is 13 residues. V was cut by 4 bases and J by 6 bases, with 13 bases left in between. From germline, CDR1 is MGHRA and CDR2 YSYEKL. CDR3 amino acids: CASSRGPALEQYF. CDR3 bases: TGCGCCAGCAGCCGGGGACCAGCCCTCGAGCAGTACTTC.

The chain joins TRBV7-2 to TRBJ2-5; unclear D gene. V was cut by 3 bases and J by 0 bases, with 5 bases left in between. The CDR3 loop spans 13 amino acids. Germline loops: CDR1 SGHTA, CDR2 FQGNSA. The CDR3, as DNA: TGTGCCAGCAGCTTCCTTAACCAAGAGACCCAGTACTTC. Its translation is CASSFLNQETQYF.

This clone was seen just once. The rearrangement joins TRBV18 to TRBJ2-3; 10 bases are a match to TRBD1. The CDR3 consists of 16 residues. The ends lost 5 bases at V and 6 bases at J; junction bases unmatched: 11. Germline CDR1 KGHSH, CDR2 LQKENI. The CDR3 sequence: CASSSNDRGQRDTQYF. The CDR3 DNA reads as TGTGCCAGCTCATCTAACGACAGGGGGCAACGGGATACGCAGTATTTT.

The chain uses TRBV5-4 and TRBJ2-2; tentatively, D is TRBD2 (5 bases). Trimming shortened V by 0 bases and J by 0 bases, and 6 bases separated the two germline ends. CDR3 size: 15 residues. CDR1 and CDR2 from the germline V gene are SGHNT and YYREEE (reference sequence). The CDR3 DNA reads TGTGCCAGCAGCTTGGCCGGGACGAACACCGGGGAGCTGTTTTTT. Protein sequence: CASSLAGTNTGELFF.